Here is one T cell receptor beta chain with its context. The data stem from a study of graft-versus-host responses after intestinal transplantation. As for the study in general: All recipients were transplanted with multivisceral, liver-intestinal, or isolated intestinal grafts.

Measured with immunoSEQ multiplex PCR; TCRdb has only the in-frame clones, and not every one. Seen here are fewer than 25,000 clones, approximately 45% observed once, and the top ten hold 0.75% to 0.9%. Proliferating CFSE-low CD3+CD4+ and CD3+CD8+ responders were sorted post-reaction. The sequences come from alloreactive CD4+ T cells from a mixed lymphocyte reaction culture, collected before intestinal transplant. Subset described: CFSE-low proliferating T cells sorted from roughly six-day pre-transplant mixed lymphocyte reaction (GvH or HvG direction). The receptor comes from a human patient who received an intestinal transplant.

The CDR3 region has the DNA TGTGCCAGCTCACCTCTTGCGGGGGTATCACCCCTCCACTTT. Translation: CASSPLAGVSPLHF. The chain carries TRBV18 and TRBJ1-6, with TRBD1 as a possible D gene (5 bases). Germline V CDR1 and CDR2: KGHSH, LQKENI. The CDR3 runs to 14 residues. Trimming shortened V by 3 bases and J by 10 bases, and 13 bases separated the two germline ends.